These T cell receptor beta chains were read from a single sample in a study of blood T cell repertoires in COVID-19. The method was immunoSEQ multiplex PCR; TCRdb's version includes in-frame clones alone and lacks a portion of them. The sample includes fewer than 65,000 clones, approximately 87% of them seen just once. Sequenced sample: peripheral blood. Receptors were obtained from a human donor in a cohort sampled during active COVID-19. CDR3s include the opening cysteine and the closing phenylalanine or tryptophan. D genes are given only for firm matches. Only part of the rows carry a size: once, few, many, or a class if the clone is expanded.

V: TRBV10-3; D: .; J: TRBJ1-5; length: 17; size: .; DNA: TGTGCCATCAGCGAAGGTTATCTTCCGGACACCTATCAGCCCCAGCATTTT; CDR3: CAISEGYLPDTYQPQHF
V: TRBV11-2; D: TRBD1; J: TRBJ2-5; length: 15; size: once; DNA: TGTGCCAGCAGGCCACTCAGGGGGAAGCAAGAGACCCAGTACTTC; CDR3: CASRPLRGKQETQYF
V: TRBV2; D: .; J: TRBJ1-2; length: 12; size: few; DNA: TGTGCCAGCAGTGGTCAGAACTATGGCTACACCTTC; CDR3: CASSGQNYGYTF
V: TRBV13; D: .; J: TRBJ2-7; length: 14; size: .; DNA: TGTGCCAGCAGCTCCTCCAGACAGGCCTACGAGCAGTACTTC; CDR3: CASSSSRQAYEQYF
V: TRBV7-3; D: TRBD1; J: TRBJ2-3; length: 13; size: .; DNA: TGTGCCAGCAAGGGGGCTCCCACAGATACGCAGTATTTT; CDR3: CASKGAPTDTQYF
V: TRBV4-1; D: TRBD1; J: TRBJ1-6; length: 16; size: few; DNA: TGCGCCAGCAGCCAAGCCCTGACAGGGTTAGTATCACCCCTCCACTTT; CDR3: CASSQALTGLVSPLHF
V: TRBV5-4; D: TRBD1; J: TRBJ2-3; length: 15; size: .; DNA: TGTGCCAGCAGCCTTGACAGGGTGGGTGGAAATACGCAGTATTTT; CDR3: CASSLDRVGGNTQYF
V: TRBV5-1; D: TRBD1; J: TRBJ1-2; length: 14; size: .; DNA: TGCGCCAGCAGCTTCCGACAGGGGGCAGGTGGCTACACCTTC; CDR3: CASSFRQGAGGYTF
V: TRBV28; D: TRBD1; J: TRBJ2-5; length: 15; size: .; DNA: TGTGCCAGCAAACCGAAAGGGGGCTACCAAGAGACCCAGTACTTC; CDR3: CASKPKGGYQETQYF
V: TRBV19; D: TRBD1; J: TRBJ2-6; length: 18; size: .; DNA: TGTGCCAGTAGTATAGATCCGAGACAGGGGATCCTGGCCAACGTCCTGACTTTC; CDR3: CASSIDPRQGILANVLTF
V: TRBV4-1; D: .; J: TRBJ1-5; length: 15; size: .; DNA: TGCGCCAGCAGCCAAGCAGAATTTAGCAATCAGCCCCAGCATTTT; CDR3: CASSQAEFSNQPQHF